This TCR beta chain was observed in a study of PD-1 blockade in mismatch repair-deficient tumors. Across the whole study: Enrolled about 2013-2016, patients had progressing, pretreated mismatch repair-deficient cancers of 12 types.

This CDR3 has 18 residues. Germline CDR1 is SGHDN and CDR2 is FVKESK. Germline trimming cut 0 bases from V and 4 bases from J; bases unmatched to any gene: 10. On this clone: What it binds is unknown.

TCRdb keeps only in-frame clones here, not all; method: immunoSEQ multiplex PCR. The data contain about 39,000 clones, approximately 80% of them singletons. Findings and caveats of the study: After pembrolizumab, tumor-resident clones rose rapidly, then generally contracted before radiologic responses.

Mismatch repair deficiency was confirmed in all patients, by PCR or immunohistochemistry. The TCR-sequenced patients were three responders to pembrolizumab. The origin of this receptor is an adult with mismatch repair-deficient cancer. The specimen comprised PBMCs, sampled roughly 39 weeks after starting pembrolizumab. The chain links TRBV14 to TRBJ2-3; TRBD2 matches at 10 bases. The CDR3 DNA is TGTGCCAGCAGCCAAGATTGGGCTAGCGGGAGATGGGCAGATACGCAGTATTTT. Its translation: CASSQDWASGRWADTQYF.